This TCR beta chain appears in the sequencing data of a study of blood T cell repertoires in COVID-19. Study context: Sites in the United States, Italy and Spain provided acute and convalescent COVID-19 samples. PBMCs, B-cell-depleted T cells, or T cells were the source of the cDNA or gDNA that made up the material.

The authors' processing: Reference gene primers were amplified, and this amplification served to estimate nucleated cell counts. Produced via immunoSEQ multiplex PCR; TCRdb's table is partial and in-frame only. V and J calls plus clone size are reproduced from that table; the DNA served to infer D and trimming. The sample yields around 100,000 clones, approximately 84% seen once. This clone was counted at least ten times. This CDR3 has 13 amino acids. CDR1 is SEHNR and CDR2 is FQNEAQ in the germline V gene (reference sequence). Trimming stripped 5 bases from V and 4 bases from J, with 12 bases between.

The sample comprised peripheral blood. The V call is TRBV7-9, the J call TRBJ2-7; D perhaps matches TRBD1 (6 bases). The sequence was obtained from a man aged 25-45 years in a cohort sampled during active COVID-19. The CDR3 sequence: CASSPGTSYEQYF. CDR3 coding DNA: TGTGCCAGCAGCCCAGGGACATCTTACGAGCAGTACTTC.